The rows below give T cell receptor beta chains drawn from one sample of a study of blood T cell repertoires in COVID-19. The protocol was immunoSEQ multiplex PCR, while the TCRdb copy is restricted to in-frame clones and leaves out a portion. Found here are tens of thousands of clones, nearly 90% of them singletons; the top ten hold around 4%. The sample was peripheral blood. These receptors all come from a man aged 55 to 70 with acute or convalescent COVID-19. CDR3s include the opening cysteine and the closing phenylalanine or tryptophan. The order of the fields is clone size, V gene, J gene, CDR3 length, D gene, CDR3 protein, CDR3 DNA. D genes are given only for firm matches. The listing skips clone size in some rows; elsewhere it reads once, few, many or a size class.

>once|TRBV6-6|TRBJ2-1|14|.
CASSYGAGVHEQFF
TGTGCCAGCAGTTACGGCGCAGGGGTTCATGAGCAGTTCTTC
>.|TRBV4-1|TRBJ2-1|15|TRBD1
CASSQSGQGYNEQFF
TGCGCCAGCAGCCAATCGGGACAGGGGTACAATGAGCAGTTCTTC
>.|TRBV3-1/TRBV3-2|TRBJ2-1|16|TRBD2
CASSQAETSWYNEQFF
TGTGCCAGCAGCCAGGCAGAGACTAGCTGGTACAATGAGCAGTTCTTC
>.|TRBV3-1/TRBV3-2|TRBJ1-4|18|TRBD1
CASSPPTGGTATNEKLFF
TGTGCCAGCAGCCCTCCGACAGGGGGGACCGCAACTAATGAAAAACTGTTTTTT
>.|TRBV28|TRBJ2-1|15|TRBD2
CASRRSGGTYNEQFF
TGTGCCAGCCGTCGTAGCGGGGGAACCTACAATGAGCAGTTCTTC
>.|TRBV30|TRBJ2-3|15|TRBD2
CAWSGLAGITDTQYF
TGTGCCTGGAGCGGACTAGCGGGGATCACAGATACGCAGTATTTT
>.|TRBV7-3|TRBJ1-1|16|TRBD1
CASSLSGTGMNTEAFF
TGTGCCAGCAGCCTCTCCGGGACAGGGATGAACACTGAAGCTTTCTTT
>.|TRBV3-1/TRBV3-2|TRBJ2-2|20|.
CASSRWGGAPFYRNTGELFF
TGTGCCAGCAGCCGCTGGGGGGGGGCGCCTTTTTACCGTAACACCGGGGAGCTGTTTTTT
>once|TRBV19|TRBJ1-4|15|.
CASSVDPPRGEKLFF
TGTGCCAGTAGTGTCGACCCACCTAGGGGTGAAAAACTGTTTTTT
>.|TRBV3-1/TRBV3-2|TRBJ2-7|15|TRBD1
CASSPGTGVSYEQYF
TGTGCCAGCAGCCCCGGGACAGGGGTGTCCTACGAGCAGTACTTC
>.|TRBV15|TRBJ1-2|14|TRBD1
CATERQGANYGYTF
TGTGCCACCGAAAGACAGGGGGCTAACTATGGCTACACCTTC
>.|TRBV5-4|TRBJ2-2|16|.
CASSQGGGHHTGELFF
TGTGCCAGCAGCCAGGGAGGGGGACATCACACCGGGGAGCTGTTTTTT
>.|TRBV5-4|TRBJ1-2|14|TRBD1
CASSLPTGGYGYTF
TGTGCCAGCAGCCTCCCGACAGGGGGATATGGCTACACCTTC
>.|TRBV5-1|TRBJ2-7|12|TRBD1
CASSSTGQEQYF
TGCGCCAGCAGCTCGACAGGGCAAGAGCAGTACTTC
>.|TRBV5-5|TRBJ1-1|13|.
CASQSAGSTEAFF
TGTGCCAGCCAATCGGCGGGGTCCACTGAAGCTTTCTTT
>few|TRBV12-3/TRBV12-4|TRBJ2-1|13|.
CASSPRLLDEQFF
TGTGCCAGCAGTCCCCGACTATTGGATGAGCAGTTCTTC
>once|TRBV10-1|TRBJ2-1|17|TRBD2
CASSDGTSGGAGDEQFF
TGCGCCAGCAGTGACGGGACTAGCGGGGGGGCCGGGGACGAGCAGTTCTTC
>.|TRBV6-5|TRBJ1-1|14|.
CASSYSNQGTEAFF
TGTGCCAGCAGTTACTCTAATCAGGGGACTGAAGCTTTCTTT
>.|TRBV3-1/TRBV3-2|TRBJ1-6|14|.
CASSQWGGDSPLHF
TGTGCCAGCAGCCAATGGGGGGGCGACTCACCCCTCCACTTT
>.|TRBV19|TRBJ2-1|14|TRBD2
CASSAGTSYNEQFF
TGTGCCAGTAGTGCCGGGACTAGCTACAATGAGCAGTTCTTC
>.|TRBV7-2|TRBJ2-3|14|TRBD1
CASSPRQGIDTQYF
TGTGCCAGCAGCCCAAGACAGGGGATAGATACGCAGTATTTT
>.|TRBV12-3/TRBV12-4|TRBJ2-4|11|.
CASSLLGIQYF
TGTGCCAGCAGTTTACTCGGCATTCAGTACTTC
>.|TRBV11-2|TRBJ1-5|13|.
CASSYRTDQPQHF
TGTGCCAGCAGCTATCGGACTGATCAGCCCCAGCATTTT
>.|TRBV9|TRBJ2-5|15|.
CASSAGTQQVETQYF
TGTGCCAGCAGCGCGGGGACTCAACAGGTGGAGACCCAGTACTTC
>few|TRBV4-3|TRBJ1-5|13|.
CASSQQGNQPQHF
TGCGCCAGCAGCCAGCAGGGGAATCAGCCCCAGCATTTT
>.|TRBV19|TRBJ1-2|16|.
CASSISQGQLNYGYTF
TGTGCCAGTAGTATTTCACAGGGCCAACTAAACTATGGCTACACCTTC
>few|TRBV5-8|TRBJ2-7|12|.
CASSAGLGEQYF
TGTGCCAGCAGCGCGGGATTGGGGGAGCAGTACTTC
>.|TRBV30|TRBJ1-1|13|.
CAWSVGANTEAFF
TGTGCCTGGAGTGTGGGGGCGAACACTGAAGCTTTCTTT
>.|TRBV19|TRBJ1-5|15|.
CASSIAQGLGQPQHF
TGTGCCAGTAGTATTGCACAGGGACTAGGGCAGCCCCAGCATTTT
>.|TRBV6-4|TRBJ1-2|14|.
CASSEQGGRYGYTF
TGTGCCAGCAGTGAACAGGGTGGCCGTTATGGCTACACCTTC
>.|TRBV19|TRBJ1-4|13|TRBD1
CASSIDRGEKLFF
TGTGCCAGTAGTATCGACAGGGGAGAAAAACTGTTTTTT
>.|TRBV28|TRBJ2-1|13|.
CASSFFGDNEQFF
TGTGCCAGCAGTTTTTTCGGAGACAATGAGCAGTTCTTC
>.|TRBV7-8|TRBJ2-2|14|.
CASSPRLVVGELFF
TGTGCCAGCAGCCCGCGACTAGTGGTCGGGGAGCTGTTTTTT
>once|TRBV3-1/TRBV3-2|TRBJ2-7|17|.
CASSQDLMGETGYEQYF
TGTGCCAGCAGCCAAGATTTGATGGGGGAGACAGGCTACGAGCAGTACTTC
>.|TRBV6-5|TRBJ1-3|15|.
CASSYRGNSGNTIYF
TGTGCCAGCAGTTACCGGGGAAACTCTGGAAACACCATATATTTT
>.|TRBV11-2|TRBJ2-3|18|TRBD2
CASSLLASGGLSTDTQYF
TGTGCCAGCAGCTTGCTGGCTAGCGGGGGCCTGAGCACAGATACGCAGTATTTT
>.|TRBV7-8|TRBJ2-7|12|TRBD1
CASSWDSYEQYF
TGTGCCAGCAGCTGGGACAGCTACGAGCAGTACTTC
>.|TRBV4-1|TRBJ2-2|16|.
CASSQGVGQGTGELFF
TGCGCCAGCAGCCAAGGGGTCGGGCAGGGGACCGGGGAGCTGTTTTTT
>.|TRBV27|TRBJ2-1|17|.
CASRAKLGLATNNEQFF
TGTGCCAGCCGTGCCAAGCTTGGGCTAGCGACGAACAATGAGCAGTTCTTC
>.|TRBV10-3|TRBJ1-1|13|.
CATNRGGSDEAFF
TGTGCCACCAATCGGGGGGGGTCGGATGAAGCTTTCTTT
>.|TRBV6-4|TRBJ1-4|15|.
CASSESGTTNEKLFF
TGTGCCAGCAGTGAAAGCGGAACAACTAATGAAAAACTGTTTTTT
>.|TRBV18|TRBJ2-1|14|TRBD2
CASSLAGGPDEQFF
TGTGCCAGCTCACTAGCGGGGGGGCCCGATGAGCAGTTCTTC
>.|TRBV27|TRBJ1-6|13|TRBD1
CASSRGQNSPLHF
TGTGCCAGCAGTAGGGGACAGAATTCACCCCTCCACTTT
>.|TRBV4-2|TRBJ1-2|17|TRBD1
CASSQEGGTGRNYGYTF
TGTGCCAGCAGCCAAGAAGGGGGGACAGGGAGGAACTATGGCTACACCTTC
>.|TRBV4-1|TRBJ1-2|17|TRBD1
CASSQEGGTGISYGYTF
TGCGCCAGCAGCCAAGAGGGCGGGACAGGGATCAGTTATGGCTACACCTTC
>.|TRBV13|TRBJ2-2|12|.
CASSPNTGELFF
TGTGCCAGCAGCCCTAACACCGGGGAGCTGTTTTTT